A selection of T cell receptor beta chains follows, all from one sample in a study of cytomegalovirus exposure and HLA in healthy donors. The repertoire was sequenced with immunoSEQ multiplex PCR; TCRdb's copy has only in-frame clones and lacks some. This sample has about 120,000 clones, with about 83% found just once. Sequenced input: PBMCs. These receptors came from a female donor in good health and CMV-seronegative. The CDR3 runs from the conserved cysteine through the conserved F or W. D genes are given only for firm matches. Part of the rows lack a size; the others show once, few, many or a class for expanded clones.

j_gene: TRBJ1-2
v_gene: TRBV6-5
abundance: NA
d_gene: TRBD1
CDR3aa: CASSYSAGGVIEGYTF
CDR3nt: TGTGCCAGCAGTTACTCGGCAGGGGGCGTCATTGAGGGCTACACCTTC

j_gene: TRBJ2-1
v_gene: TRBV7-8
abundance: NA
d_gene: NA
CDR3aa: CASSSQGGLDEQFF
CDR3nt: TGTGCCAGCAGCTCCCAGGGGGGCTTGGATGAGCAGTTCTTC

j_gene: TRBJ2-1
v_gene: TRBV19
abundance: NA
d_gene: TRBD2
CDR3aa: CASSKVWASGRHNEQFF
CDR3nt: TGTGCCAGTAGCAAGGTCTGGGCTAGCGGGCGCCACAATGAGCAGTTCTTC

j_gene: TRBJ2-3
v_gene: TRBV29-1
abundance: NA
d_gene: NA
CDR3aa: CSVPLPGTQADTQYF
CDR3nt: TGCAGCGTCCCTCTGCCTGGGACTCAGGCAGATACGCAGTATTTT

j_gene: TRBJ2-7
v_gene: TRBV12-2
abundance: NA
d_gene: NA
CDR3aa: CASRLVEEPGQFPFLNLWEQYF
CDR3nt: TGTGCAAGTCGCTTAGTGGAAGAACCGGGACAGTTTCCCTTTCTGAACCTCTGGGAGCAGTACTTC

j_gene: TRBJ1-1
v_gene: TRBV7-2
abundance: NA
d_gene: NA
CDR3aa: CASSVDRNTEAFF
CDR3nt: TGTGCCAGCAGCGTGGACAGGAACACTGAAGCTTTCTTT

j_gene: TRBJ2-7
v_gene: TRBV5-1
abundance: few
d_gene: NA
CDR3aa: CASSKQGPLYEQYF
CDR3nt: TGCGCCAGCAGTAAGCAGGGCCCTCTCTACGAGCAGTACTTC

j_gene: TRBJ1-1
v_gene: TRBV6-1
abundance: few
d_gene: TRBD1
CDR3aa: CASMIGQENTEAFF
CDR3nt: TGTGCCAGCATGATCGGACAGGAGAACACTGAAGCTTTCTTT

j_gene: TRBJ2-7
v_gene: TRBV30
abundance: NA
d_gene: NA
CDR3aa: CAWSKGVKGLYEQYF
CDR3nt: TGTGCCTGGAGCAAAGGGGTAAAAGGGCTCTACGAGCAGTACTTC

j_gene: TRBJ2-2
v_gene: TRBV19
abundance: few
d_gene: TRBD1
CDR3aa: CASIKTGDTGELFF
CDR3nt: TGTGCCAGTATCAAGACAGGGGACACCGGGGAGCTGTTTTTT

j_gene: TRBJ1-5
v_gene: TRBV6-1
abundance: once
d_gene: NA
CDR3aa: CASSVQTHNQPQHF
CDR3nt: TGTGCCAGCAGTGTACAGACGCATAATCAGCCCCAGCATTTT

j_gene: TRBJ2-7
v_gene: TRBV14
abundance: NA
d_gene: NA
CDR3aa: CASSQVGQLYTYEQYF
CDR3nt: TGTGCCAGCAGCCAAGTTGGGCAGCTTTACACCTACGAGCAGTACTTC

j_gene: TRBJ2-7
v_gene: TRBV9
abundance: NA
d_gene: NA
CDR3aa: CASSDHDKYPTYEQYF
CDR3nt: TGTGCCAGCAGCGACCACGACAAGTACCCTACCTACGAGCAGTACTTC

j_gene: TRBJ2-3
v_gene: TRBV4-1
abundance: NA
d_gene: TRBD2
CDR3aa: CASSQDMGLEVVDTQYF
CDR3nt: TGCGCCAGCAGCCAAGATATGGGACTAGAGGTGGTAGATACGCAGTATTTT

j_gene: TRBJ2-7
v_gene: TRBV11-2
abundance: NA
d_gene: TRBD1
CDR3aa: CASSPSPGQGYEQYF
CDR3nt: TGTGCCAGCAGCCCGAGTCCGGGACAGGGGTACGAGCAGTACTTC

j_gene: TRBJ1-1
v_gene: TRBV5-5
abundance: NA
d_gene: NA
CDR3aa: CASSLGRGNTEAFF
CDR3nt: TGTGCCAGCAGCTTGGGCAGGGGGAACACTGAAGCTTTCTTT

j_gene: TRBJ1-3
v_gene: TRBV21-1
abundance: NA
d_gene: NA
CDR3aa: CASSNATGKAGNTIYF
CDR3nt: TGTGCCAGCAGCAACGCGACAGGGAAAGCGGGAAACACCATATATTTT

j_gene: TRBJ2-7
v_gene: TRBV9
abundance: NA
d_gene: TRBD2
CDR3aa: CASSASGGISYEQYF
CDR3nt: TGTGCCAGCAGCGCTAGCGGGGGAATCTCCTACGAGCAGTACTTC

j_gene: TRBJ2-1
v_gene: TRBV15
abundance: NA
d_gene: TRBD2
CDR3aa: CATSRDLAGSYNEQFF
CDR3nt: TGTGCCACCAGCAGAGACTTAGCGGGGAGCTACAATGAGCAGTTCTTC

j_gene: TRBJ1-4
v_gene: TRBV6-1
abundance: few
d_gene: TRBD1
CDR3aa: CATTDRARKLFF
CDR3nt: TGTGCCACCACAGACAGGGCCAGAAAACTGTTTTTT

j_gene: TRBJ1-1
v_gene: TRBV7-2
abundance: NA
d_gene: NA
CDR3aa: CASGRGSRGVLNTEAFF
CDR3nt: TGTGCCAGCGGGAGGGGCTCAAGGGGCGTATTGAACACTGAAGCTTTCTTT

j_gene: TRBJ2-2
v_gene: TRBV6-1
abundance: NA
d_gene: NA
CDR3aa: CASSREQVNTGELFF
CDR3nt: TGTGCCAGCAGTCGTGAACAGGTGAACACCGGGGAGCTGTTTTTT

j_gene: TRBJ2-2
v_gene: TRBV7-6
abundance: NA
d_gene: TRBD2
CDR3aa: CASSSESGMSGELFF
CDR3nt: TGTGCCAGCAGCTCGGAAAGCGGGATGTCCGGGGAGCTGTTTTTT

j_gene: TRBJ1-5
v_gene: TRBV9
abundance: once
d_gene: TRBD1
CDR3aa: CASSGDRASQPQHF
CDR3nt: TGTGCCAGCAGCGGGGACAGGGCCTCTCAGCCCCAGCATTTT

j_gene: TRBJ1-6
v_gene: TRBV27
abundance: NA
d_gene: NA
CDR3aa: CATRTARNSPLHF
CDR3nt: TGTGCCACCCGGACAGCCCGTAATTCACCCCTCCACTTT

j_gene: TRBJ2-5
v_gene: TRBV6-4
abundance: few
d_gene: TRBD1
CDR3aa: CASSPGTGGQETQYF
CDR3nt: TGTGCCAGCAGTCCCGGGACAGGGGGCCAAGAGACCCAGTACTTC

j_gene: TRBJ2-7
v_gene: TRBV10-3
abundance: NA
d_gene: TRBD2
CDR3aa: CAISESRAGGYEQYF
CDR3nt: TGTGCCATCAGTGAGTCTCGCGCGGGGGGGTACGAGCAGTACTTC

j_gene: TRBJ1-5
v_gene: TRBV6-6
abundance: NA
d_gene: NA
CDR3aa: CASTKGESKQPQHF
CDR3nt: TGTGCCAGCACCAAGGGGGAGTCCAAGCAGCCCCAGCATTTT

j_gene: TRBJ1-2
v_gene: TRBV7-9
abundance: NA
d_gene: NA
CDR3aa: CASSLGPDIYGYTF
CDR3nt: TGTGCCAGCAGCTTAGGTCCTGACATCTATGGCTACACCTTC